This T cell receptor beta chain was recorded in a study of shared clonotypes between healthy human individuals. Overall study: A donor's plate count was three for CD4 naive and three for CD4 memory; CD8 naive had two and CD8 memory one. Study conclusions and caveats: Some clonotypes were shared by all four sorted-subset donors, while others were not shared. The non-shared ones had lower generation probabilities than the shared ones.

As regards this clone: Antigen unknown.

Deep-level settings were used for running the assay. Several immunoSEQ plates held equal portions of the genomic DNA taken from each subset. Profiled with immunoSEQ multiplex PCR; TCRdb holds only in-frame clones, not every one. This table holds roughly 680,000 clones, approximately 72% found once. The sample consisted of memory CD4+ T cells sorted from blood. Subset in this sample: CD45RA-negative fraction. This sequence was found in a woman aged 25 to 45 in good health.

The chain's CDR3 is CAIRAWGDTGELFF. The CDR3 DNA follows: TGTGCCATAAGGGCTTGGGGCGACACCGGGGAGCTGTTTTTT. V and J are TRBV10-3 and TRBJ2-2; TRBD1 might be the D (5 bases). The V and J ends lost 9 bases and 3 bases respectively, with 14 bases between them. Germline CDR1 ENHRY, CDR2 SYGVKD. This CDR3 spans 14 amino acids.